The TCR beta chain under discussion was sequenced for a study of graft-versus-host responses after intestinal transplantation (dated by TCRdb to the early 2020s). At the level of the whole study: Recipients received multivisceral, liver-intestinal, or isolated intestinal transplants. Every recipient was given anti-thymocyte globulin induction, then maintenance tacrolimus and steroids for about 3 years. Graft-versus-host and host-versus-graft alloreactive T cell clones were tracked in the graft, circulation and bone marrow after intestinal transplantation using bulk TCR-beta CDR3 sequencing. Alloreactive clones were identified by sequencing pre-transplant mixed lymphocyte reaction products and comparing them with unstimulated pre-transplant donor and recipient T cells. Of the roughly 24 intestinal transplant recipients enrolled in the cohort, one of whom was a retransplant, a few patients without pretransplant specimens were excluded. Donor T cell macrochimerism was defined as a peak of at least 4% donor T cells among recipient peripheral blood mononuclear cells. Instead of going to the commercial service, samples from a few later patients were sequenced in-house on an Illumina MiSeq and processed with MiXCR.

About this clone itself: Its antigen is still unknown. No quality values exist for individual bases; no much larger clone is one base distant.

The library was obtained by the immunoSEQ multiplex PCR assay. For most patients, genomic DNA was isolated using the Qiagen DNeasy Blood and Tissue Kit and was shipped frozen to Adaptive Biotechnologies for TCR sequencing. High-throughput TCR-beta CDR3 sequencing of genomic DNA from most patients was performed by Adaptive Biotechnologies. Per the original workflow: Adaptive's ImmunoSEQ software was the source of the TCR sequencing data for about 17 patients, while a few other patients were processed with MiXCR and VDJtools. To correct CD4 versus CD8 sorting errors, any sequence found in both subsets at a frequency ratio below 5:1 was removed. Because the origin of CDR3 nucleotide sequences shared between donor and recipient could not be assigned, those sequences were removed. To be classed as alloreactive, a clone needed at least 2-fold expansion over unstimulated cells and a minimum CFSE-low frequency of 0.002% (template counts) or 0.001% (read counts). Clones were considered mappable if detected in sequenced pre-transplant spleen, lymph node, or MLR CFSE-low populations of the donor or recipient. Cumulative frequency of alloreactive clones was calculated as a percentage of all sequences weighted by copy number. The immuneACCESS repertoire file appears here via TCRdb, limited to in-frame rearrangements. These files lack a portion of the clones; in checked studies, under half of the deficit traces to unresolved V genes, and the cause of the others is not known. That table supplies the V and J calls and clone size; D and trimming were determined from the DNA. The sample profile shows tens of thousands of clones; roughly 96% of them were found once. Jointly, the top ten make up approximately 0.2% of the sample.

The time point label of this sample denotes: cells obtained before transplantation from donor or recipient. CD3+CD4+ and CD3+CD8+ populations were FACS-sorted from unstimulated pre-transplant donor and recipient cells taken from spleen or lymph nodes. The investigation overall reported the following: Early after transplant, declines in HvG clones were associated with peak levels of circulating GvH clones. In the allografts of patients with donor T cell macrochimerism, GvH to HvG T cell clonal ratios were high. Conclusions were limited by the relatively low number and heterogeneity of intestinal transplant patients. GvH clones were detected in recipient bone marrow, and some appeared earlier in ileal mucosa or blood, consistent with an intestinal mucosal origin.

V is cut back by 6 bases and J by 7 bases, with 10 bases in the junction unmatched. CDR3 length: 14 amino acids, cysteine to phenylalanine. Just the 42-base CDR3 DNA is kept, in frame starting at base 1. Based on the germline V gene (reference sequence), the CDR1 and CDR2 sequences are SEHNR and FQNEAQ. The sequence came from a human donor who was the organ donor for an intestinal transplant. The rearrangement combines TRBV7-9 with TRBJ2-3, with 7 middle bases fitting TRBD1. The specimen was unstimulated CD8+ T cells sorted from spleen or lymph node cells, collected before transplant. The CDR3 is CASRGDRALYTQYF. The DNA is TGTGCCAGCAGGGGTGACAGGGCGCTCTATACGCAGTATTTT.